The 19 T cell receptor beta chains given below trace back to one sample, sequenced in a study of T cell clonality in common variable immunodeficiency. Whole-study results and caveats: Fewer deletions and N-nucleotide insertions were reportedly seen in common variable immunodeficiency TCR beta sequences.

Sequenced by immunoSEQ multiplex PCR; TCRdb stores in-frame clones only, minus some. Singletons are absent from the sample, which has 25,000 to 30,000 clones. These receptors lack a known antigen. Specimen: peripheral blood mononuclear cells. Receptors were obtained from a human donor with common variable immunodeficiency.

This clone has just a few counts. The junction departs from the called germline gene at one end, perhaps through a read error. The CDR3 is cut off 3 residues early in the read; its end comes from the germline J gene. The chain recombines TRBV7-9 with TRBJ2-7; D possibly corresponds to TRBD2 (6 bases). Germline-derived CDR1 and CDR2 are SEHNR and FQNEAQ (reference sequence). The CDR3 totals 13 residues. Incomplete CDR3 DNA: TGTTCCAGCAGCCTAGGGACTTTTGACGAG. As protein: CSSSLGTFDE. The CDR3 as a whole reads CSSSLGTFDEQYF.

Details on this clone: Read sequence stops 3 residues before the CDR3 end, and the germline J gene provides the missing end. V usage is TRBV2 and J usage is TRBJ2-7; 8 nucleotides agree with TRBD2. Unmatched junction bases numbered 7, after V lost 6 bases and J lost 3 bases. The germline V gene encodes CDR1 SNHLY and CDR2 FYNNEI. CDR3 size: 14 residues. CDR3 bases read: TGTGCCAGCAGCTCCGGGACTAGTAGCTACGAG. Translating gives CASSSGTSSYE. The CDR3 in full is CASSSGTSSYEQYF.

This clone was observed a few times. The DNA read from the CDR3 is TGCAGTGCTGGACCTAGCGGACCCTACAATGAG. Translated, it gives CSAGPSGPYNE. The full CDR3 sequence reads CSAGPSGPYNEQFF. The rearrangement uses TRBV20-1 and TRBJ2-1; 7 bases agree with TRBD2. From the germline J gene comes the end of the CDR3, since the read stops 3 residues before it. With V trimmed by 5 bases and J by 2 bases, 6 bases remained unmatched. This CDR3 is built from 14 residues. Germline V lookup: CDR1 DFQATT, CDR2 SNEGSKA (reference sequence).

On this clone: The CDR3 end lies 3 residues beyond the end of the read and is filled in from the germline J gene. The chain has TRBV2 and TRBJ1-1, with a possible D match to TRBD1 (5 bases). Germline V gene data show CDR1 as SNHLY and CDR2 as FYNNEI. V was cut by 6 bases and J by 1 base, with 9 bases left in between. CDR3 length: 13 amino acids. The chain's CDR3 is CASSADRNTEAFF. The CDR3 bases that were read are TGTGCCAGCAGCGCAGACAGGAACACTGAA.

For this clone: The read halts 3 residues ahead of the CDR3 end, with the missing end drawn from the germline J gene. This chain joins TRBV7-6 and TRBJ2-2, with 7 bases lining up with TRBD1. CDR1 and CDR2 (germline): SGHVS, FNYEAQ. The CDR3 has 16 amino acids. J was trimmed by 4 bases and V by 1 base; bases with no gene match: 6. Incomplete CDR3 DNA: TGTGCCAGCAGCTTAGAAGACAGGGTGAGCACCGGGGAG. It yields the protein CASSLEDRVSTGE. The whole CDR3 protein is CASSLEDRVSTGELFF.

About this clone: The read ends 3 residues early relative to the CDR3; the germline J gene fills the gap. The gene calls are TRBV6-1 and TRBJ2-5, with TRBD1 matching 7 bases. The CDR3 covers 14 residues. The J segment lost 5 bases and the V segment lost 2 bases, leaving 5 bases of the junction unmatched. The germline gives CDR1 MNHNS, CDR2 SASEGT. The chain's CDR3 is CASSESTGRETQYF. The sequenced part of the CDR3 DNA is TGTGCCAGCAGTGAATCGACAGGGCGGGAGACC.

This clone is classed as medium-sized. The CDR3 extends 3 residues past the end of the read, so its final part is completed from the germline J gene. The gene calls are TRBV5-6 and TRBJ2-3; D perhaps matches TRBD2 (5 bases). This CDR3 has 14 residues. The V end was cut by 5 bases, the J end by 5 bases, with 15 bases between. Germline CDR1 SGHDT, CDR2 YYEEEE. The CDR3 sequence: CASSKTTRGDTQYF. The CDR3 DNA, read in part, is TGTGCCAGCAGTAAGACTACTCGGGGAGATACG.

This clone was seen at least ten times. The read ends 3 residues shy of where the CDR3 ends; the end is completed using the germline J gene. This chain connects TRBV20-1 to TRBJ2-1; a weak D match, TRBD2 (5 bases). The CDR3 is made up of 15 amino acids. Trimming pared 0 bases from V and 4 bases from J, leaving 13 bases between. Germline lookup yields CDR1 DFQATT and CDR2 SNEGSKA (reference sequence). Partial CDR3 DNA: TGCAGTGCTAGAGATCTGCTAGCCGGATACAATGAG. Translating it yields CSARDLLAGYNE. The whole CDR3 protein reads CSARDLLAGYNEQFF.

This clone was detected only a few times. The CDR3 is CASSTLDRGNEQFF. CDR3 bases read: TGTGCCAGCTCAACTCTGGACCGGGGCAATGAG. The V call is TRBV18, the J call TRBJ2-1, with D possibly being TRBD2 (5 bases). The read halts 3 residues ahead of the CDR3 end, with the missing end drawn from the germline J gene. The germline V and J ends were trimmed by 5 bases and 6 bases, with 14 bases remaining between them. CDR1 and CDR2 from the germline V gene are KGHSH and LQKENI. The CDR3 extends over 14 amino acids.

This clone was seen a handful of times. Sequencing ends 3 residues short of the CDR3 end; the germline J gene provides the rest. The chain uses TRBV7-9 and TRBJ2-2; D might be TRBD1 (6 bases). Germline CDR1 reads SEHNR; CDR2 reads FQNEAQ (reference sequence). The CDR3 sequence is 15 residues long. V was shortened by 0 bases and J by 3 bases, with 8 bases between the two germline ends. The covered CDR3 bases are TGTGCCAGCAGCTTAGCACAGGGATACACCGGGGAG. Encoded protein: CASSLAQGYTGE. The entire CDR3 protein is CASSLAQGYTGELFF.

In its sample, this clone was seen a few times. The covered CDR3 bases are TGTGCCAGCTCACTCGCCGGGACAGCAATCTCTGGAAACACC. Translating it yields CASSLAGTAISGNT. The whole CDR3 sequence reads CASSLAGTAISGNTIYF. V and J are TRBV18 and TRBJ1-3; 7 bases agree with TRBD1. Sequencing ends 3 residues short of the CDR3 end; the germline J gene provides the rest. V lost 4 bases to trimming and J lost 0 bases; unmatched junction nucleotides: 9. The germline V gene has CDR1 KGHSH and CDR2 LQKENI. The CDR3 runs to 17 residues.

Concerning this clone itself: The read ends 3 residues before the CDR3 terminus; that terminus is restored from the germline J gene. The chain joins TRBV2 to TRBJ1-2; D is possibly TRBD1 (5 bases). V was pared by 6 bases and J by 4 bases, with 9 bases between. CDR3 length equals 12 residues. Germline assignment: CDR1 SNHLY and CDR2 FYNNEI. The CDR3 DNA, read in part, is TGTGCCAGCAGCAGGGCTTCCTATGGC. Translated, it gives CASSRASYG. The full CDR3 is CASSRASYGYTF.

This clone was recorded at least ten times. The covered CDR3 bases are TGCGCCAGCAGCTTGGAAGGTGGGAGGGGGTACAATGAG. Translated, it gives CASSLEGGRGYNE. The whole CDR3 is CASSLEGGRGYNEQFF. The chain couples TRBV5-1 to TRBJ2-1, with D possibly TRBD2 on 7 matching bases. The CDR3 extends 3 residues past the end of the read, so its final part is completed from the germline J gene. The CDR3 is made up of 16 amino acids. Trimming took 0 bases from V and 4 from J, leaving 14 bases between them. The germline CDR1 and CDR2 sequences are SGHRS and YFSETQ. Combining the CDR3 with reference TRBV5-1 and TRBJ2-1 gives the whole variable domain KAGVTQTPRYLIKTRGQQVTLSCSPISGHRSVSWYQQTPGQGLQFLFEYFSETQRNKGNFPGRFSGRQFSNSRSEMNVSTLELGDSALYLCASSLEGGRGYNEQFFGPGTRLTVL.

In this sample, this clone turned up many times. The read stops 3 residues short of the end of the CDR3; the missing end is completed from the germline J gene. V usage is TRBV7-3 and J usage is TRBJ2-5, with TRBD2 as a possible D gene (6 bases). The ends were cut back, 2 bases at V and 4 bases at J, with 8 bases in the middle. Germline V gives CDR1 SGHTA, CDR2 FQGTGA. This CDR3 spans 13 amino acids. The sequenced part of the CDR3 DNA is TGTGCCAGCAGCTTATTCGGGGGAGAGACC. This codes for CASSLFGGET. The full CDR3 protein is CASSLFGGETQYF.

This clone was recorded a few times. CDR3 DNA, as far as it was read: TGTGCCAGCAGTGAAGACTGGGCGGGAGGCTACGAG. Encoded protein: CASSEDWAGGYE. The entire CDR3 sequence reads CASSEDWAGGYEQYF. V is TRBV2 and J is TRBJ2-7; TRBD2 aligns across 8 bases. The read finishes 3 residues shy of the CDR3 end, and the germline J gene is used to complete it. This CDR3 is built from 15 residues. Germline-derived CDR1 and CDR2 are SNHLY and FYNNEI. V lost 1 base, J lost 3 bases, and 5 bases stayed unmatched.

In its sample, this clone was seen many times. The CDR3 sequence is CASSNRLQSSGNTIYF. CDR3 DNA, as far as it was read: TGTGCCAGTAGTAACAGGCTACAGAGCTCTGGAAACACC. V is TRBV19 and J is TRBJ1-3; tentative D call: TRBD1 (5 bases). The read halts 3 residues ahead of the CDR3 end, with the missing end drawn from the germline J gene. The germline CDR1 and CDR2 sequences are LNHDA and SQIVND (reference sequence). V lost 4 bases and J lost 0, with 13 bases in between. This CDR3 region has 16 residues.

This clone was seen ten or more times. The CDR3 goes on 3 residues after the read ends, and that part is filled in from the germline J gene. The chain joins TRBV7-6 to TRBJ1-1; possibly TRBD1 for D (6 bases). V was trimmed by 4 bases and J by 1 base, leaving 16 bases between them. Germline V CDR1 and CDR2: SGHVS, FNYEAQ. The length of the CDR3 is 16 residues. Incomplete CDR3 DNA: TGTGCCAGCAGCTCCAGACTGGGGGCAGCGAACACTGAA. Translated: CASSSRLGAANTE. In full, the CDR3 is CASSSRLGAANTEAFF.

This clone was recorded many times. The read halts 3 residues ahead of the CDR3 end, with the missing end drawn from the germline J gene. This chain connects TRBV19 to TRBJ2-2, with 13 bases aligning to TRBD2. The ends lost 6 bases at V and 0 bases at J; junction bases unmatched: 10. The V gene's germline CDR1 is LNHDA and CDR2 SQIVND (reference sequence). The CDR3 extends over 19 amino acids. The CDR3 DNA, read in part, is TGTGCCAGTAGACTTAGACTAGCGGGAGGATTTGCGAACACCGGGGAG. The encoded protein is CASRLRLAGGFANTGE. The full CDR3 is CASRLRLAGGFANTGELFF.

This clone was detected ten times or more. The read ends 3 residues early relative to the CDR3; the germline J gene fills the gap. The rearrangement links TRBV4-1 to TRBJ1-2; weak D call: TRBD1 (5 bases). Per the germline V gene, CDR1 is MGHRA and CDR2 is YSYEKL. CDR3 size: 15 residues. The CDR3 spells CASSQDLDSRYFYTF. The DNA read from the CDR3 is TGCGCCAGCAGCCAAGATCTTGACAGCCGATACTTC.